Listed below are T cell receptor beta chains from one sample, sequenced in a study of technical replicates of blood from a handful of donors. The protocol was immunoSEQ multiplex PCR, while the TCRdb copy is restricted to in-frame clones and leaves out a portion. The sample records 75,000 to 90,000 clones, 75% to 95% being singletons. Sequencing input: T cells isolated from PBMCs. Source of these receptors: a human donor in good health. The CDR3 runs from the conserved cysteine through the conserved F or W. Fields, in order: J gene, clone size, V gene, D gene, CDR3 DNA, CDR3 protein. A D gene is named only where the DNA matches it firmly. Only part of the rows carry a size: once, few, many, or a class if the clone is expanded.

TRBJ1-1 . TRBV29-1 . TGCAGCGGCGAGGGGGACCCTGGACTCGACACTGAAGCTTTCTTT CSGEGDPGLDTEAFF
TRBJ1-2 . TRBV4-1 . TGCGCCAGCAGCCAAGACCCGATGGGGGGTAGGCCTAGCTATGGCTACACCTTC CASSQDPMGGRPSYGYTF
TRBJ2-3 . TRBV10-3 TRBD2 TGTGCCATCAGTTTAGCGGGAGAGGCCAGCACAGATACGCAGTATTTT CAISLAGEASTDTQYF
TRBJ2-3 . TRBV21-1 . TGTGCCAGCAGCAAAAGGAGACTAGCGAGGGGCACAGATACGCAGTATTTT CASSKRRLARGTDTQYF
TRBJ2-7 . TRBV6-5 TRBD2 TGTGCCAGCAGTTACGCGGGACTAGCCTACGAGCAGTACTTC CASSYAGLAYEQYF
TRBJ2-2 . TRBV10-3 TRBD1 TGTGCCACCTCAGGGACAGAGAACACCGGGGAGCTGTTTTTT CATSGTENTGELFF
TRBJ1-6 . TRBV4-1 . TGCGCCAGCATCGACCTGAGGGCAGGGGATAATTCACCCCTCCACTTT CASIDLRAGDNSPLHF
TRBJ1-2 . TRBV9 . TGTGCCAGCAGCGCGGGAGGGCGGAGCTATGGCTACACCTTC CASSAGGRSYGYTF
TRBJ2-1 . TRBV7-8 TRBD2 TGTGCCAGCAGCTTAGCAGGGTTAGCGGGCTACAATGAGCAGTTCTTC CASSLAGLAGYNEQFF
TRBJ1-2 . TRBV19 . TGTGCCAGTAGTATCGGACGGACAGTCTATGGCTACACCTTC CASSIGRTVYGYTF
TRBJ2-7 once TRBV7-2 . TGTGCCAGCAGCTTAGCCCCCTCTCTCGAGCAGTACTTC CASSLAPSLEQYF
TRBJ1-2 . TRBV15 . TGTGCCACCAGCAGAGAACGGACTGTCAACTATGGCTACACCTTC CATSRERTVNYGYTF
TRBJ1-2 . TRBV7-2 TRBD1 TGTGCCAGCAGCTTAGCGGAAGACAGGGGGCGAAGATCCTATGGCTACACCTTC CASSLAEDRGRRSYGYTF
TRBJ2-5 . TRBV28 . . CASNRQGAPFGQGTQYF
TRBJ1-5 . TRBV6-1 . TGTGCCAGCAGTGACAGGGATGGCAATCAGCCCCAGCATTTT CASSDRDGNQPQHF
TRBJ2-7 . TRBV28 . TGTGCCAGCGCATTCACGTCGACAGGATACGAGCAGTACTTC CASAFTSTGYEQYF
TRBJ1-3 . TRBV28 . TGTGCCAGCAGACAGACCCAAATCTCTGGAAACACCATATATTTT CASRQTQISGNTIYF
TRBJ2-7 . TRBV18 . TGTGCCAGCTCAGGGACATCAGGATCCTACGAGCAGTACTTC CASSGTSGSYEQYF
TRBJ1-1 . TRBV5-1 . TGCGCCAGCACCCGGGGCGGGGGGAACACTGAAGCTTTCTTT CASTRGGGNTEAFF
TRBJ1-2 once TRBV9 . TGTGCCAGCAGCGTCAGGGGATCGTCTGGCTACACCTTC CASSVRGSSGYTF
TRBJ2-5 . TRBV11-2 . TGTGCCAGCAGCTACATGGCTGTTGGGGAGCAAGAGACCCAGTACTTC CASSYMAVGEQETQYF
TRBJ1-4 . TRBV2 . TGTGCCAGTGGGGGCGGCGGAGGAAAACTGTTTTTT CASGGGGGKLFF
TRBJ2-7 . TRBV5-1 TRBD1 TGCGCCAGCAGCTTGTGGCAGGGGGCTTACGAGCAGTACTTC CASSLWQGAYEQYF
TRBJ2-2 . TRBV6-5 TRBD2 TGTGCCAGCAGTTACAAATGGGAGGGTACCGGGGAGCTGTTTTTT CASSYKWEGTGELFF
TRBJ2-3 . TRBV6-1 . TGTGCCAGCCGAGAGGCAGGGGGGAGCACAGATACGCAGTATTTT CASREAGGSTDTQYF
TRBJ1-5 . TRBV21-1 . TGTGCCAGCAGCAATAAGGGTAGGGAAAAATCCGTAGGGGCCCAGCATTTT CASSNKGREKSVGAQHF
TRBJ1-3 . TRBV28 . TGTGCCAGCAGTCCCTTCACAGGGGGAAACACCATATATTTT CASSPFTGGNTIYF
TRBJ1-1 . TRBV7-3 TRBD1 TGTGCCAGCAGCTTGGGACAGGGCCGGGTCACTGAAGCTTTCTTT CASSLGQGRVTEAFF
TRBJ2-7 . TRBV5-5 . TGTGCCAGCAGCTTGAGGGTTCGGGACTCCTACGAGCAGTACTTC CASSLRVRDSYEQYF
TRBJ1-2 . TRBV2 . TGTGCCGGCCAGGGGTTTGATAACTATGGCTACACCTTC CAGQGFDNYGYTF
TRBJ2-7 . TRBV7-9 TRBD1 TGTGCCAGCAGCTCGGGACAGGGGGATGAGGAGCAGTACTTC CASSSGQGDEEQYF
TRBJ2-7 . TRBV6-5 . TGTGCCAGCAGTTACTCGTGGACAGCCTACGAGCAGTACTTC CASSYSWTAYEQYF
TRBJ1-4 once TRBV11-2 TRBD1 TGTGCCAGCAGCTCCCGGGACAGATATGAAAAACTGTTTTTT CASSSRDRYEKLFF
TRBJ2-5 . TRBV7-2 . TGTGCCAGCAGCCCCCCCCAACAGGGATCCGAGACCCAGTACTTC CASSPPQQGSETQYF
TRBJ1-5 . TRBV28 . TGTGCCAGCAGAGCCCAACAGGGAGCCCAGCATTTT CASRAQQGAQHF
TRBJ1-2 . TRBV6-1 . TGTGGTTCCAGACTTAGCTATGGCTACACCTTC CGSRLSYGYTF
TRBJ2-5 . TRBV6-5 TRBD2 TGTGCCAGCAGTGCACTAGCGGGCATCGAGACCCAGTACTTC CASSALAGIETQYF
TRBJ1-4 . TRBV30 . TGTGCCTGGAGTGCTCGACAAGTTAATGAAAAACTGTTTTTT CAWSARQVNEKLFF
TRBJ2-5 . TRBV4-1 TRBD2 TGCGCCAGCAGCCCCTGGGGTAGCGGGACGGAGTACCAAGAGACCCAGTACTTC CASSPWGSGTEYQETQYF
TRBJ2-3 . TRBV18 TRBD2 TGTGCCAGCTCACCATTGGCGGGAGGGAGCACAGATACGCAGTATTTT CASSPLAGGSTDTQYF
TRBJ2-7 . TRBV15 . TGTGCCACCAGCACAACTCTCACAGGTTTAGACGAGCAGTACTTC CATSTTLTGLDEQYF
TRBJ2-1 . TRBV6-1 . TGTGCCAGCAATCGCGAAGTTTCTAGCCATGAGCAGTTCTTC CASNREVSSHEQFF